This T cell receptor beta chain was identified in a study of blood T cell repertoires in COVID-19. Overall study context: Specimens from acute and convalescent COVID-19 originated in the United States, Italy and Spain. T cells, B-cell-depleted T cells, or PBMCs supplied cDNA or gDNA.

How the authors handled the data: By means of reference gene primer amplification, nucleated cell counts were estimated. Clones were sequenced by immunoSEQ multiplex PCR, and TCRdb holds only the in-frame ones, with some missing. The D gene and trimming were derived from the DNA, and the V and J assignments and clone size from that table. The sample includes approximately 150,000 clones, more than 75% seen only once; the top ten take 8.5% to 9.5%. V was pared by 1 base and J by 6 bases, with 19 bases between. In germline, CDR1 is LGHDT, CDR2 YNNKEL (reference sequence). This CDR3 is 16 amino acids long.

The chain has TRBV3-1 (or the pseudogene TRBV3-2) and TRBJ2-7; maybe TRBD2 (5 bases). Sequencing was performed on peripheral blood. This TCR derives from a woman between 45 and 60 years old with active or convalescent COVID-19. Here the CDR3 reads CASSQALRGISGEQYF. The DNA for the CDR3 is TGTGCCAGCAGCCAAGCCCTGAGAGGGATAAGCGGCGAGCAGTACTTC.